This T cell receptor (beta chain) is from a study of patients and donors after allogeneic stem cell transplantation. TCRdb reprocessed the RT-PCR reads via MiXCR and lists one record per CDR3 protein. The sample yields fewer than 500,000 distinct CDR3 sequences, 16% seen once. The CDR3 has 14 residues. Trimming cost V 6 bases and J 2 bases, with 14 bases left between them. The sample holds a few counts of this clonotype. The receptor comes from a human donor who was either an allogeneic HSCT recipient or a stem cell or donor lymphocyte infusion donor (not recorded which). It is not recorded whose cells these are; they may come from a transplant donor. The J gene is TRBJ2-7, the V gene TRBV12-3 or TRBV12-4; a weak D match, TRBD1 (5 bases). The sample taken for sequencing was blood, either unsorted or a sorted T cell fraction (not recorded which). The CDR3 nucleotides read TGTGCCAGCAGCCCTGCAGGGTGGGCCTACGAGCAGTACTTC. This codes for CASSPAGWAYEQYF.